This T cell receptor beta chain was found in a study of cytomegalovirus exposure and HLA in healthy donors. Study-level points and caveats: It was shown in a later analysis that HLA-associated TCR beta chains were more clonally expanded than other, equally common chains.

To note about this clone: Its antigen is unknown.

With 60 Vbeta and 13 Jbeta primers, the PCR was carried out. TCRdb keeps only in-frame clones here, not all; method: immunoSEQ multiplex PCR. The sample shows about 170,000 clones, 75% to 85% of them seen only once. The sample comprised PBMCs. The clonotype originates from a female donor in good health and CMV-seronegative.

The CDR3 DNA follows: TGTGCCAGCAGCTCCCAAGCGGGGGGCTACGAGCAGTACTTC. Its protein product is CASSSQAGGYEQYF. The rearrangement uses TRBV5-4 and TRBJ2-7; 9 bases align to TRBD2. With 3 bases clipped from V and 3 bases from J, the junction kept 4 bases outside the gene matches. This CDR3 region has 14 residues. CDR1 SGHNT and CDR2 YYREEE come from the germline V gene (reference sequence).